This T cell receptor beta chain was documented in a study of T cell repertoires in cytomegalovirus infection. Study-wide background: Shared public TCR beta signatures pointed to both CMV infection and a matching HLA type. Study-wide results and caveats: HLA-C-restricted CMV-specific TCR beta clonotypes were dominant in the ex vivo response. Using cumulative public TCR beta family frequency, the authors identified those who carried CMV together with the relevant HLA.

MiXCR was run by TCRdb on the reads, yielding one entry per CDR3 protein. The sample has 150,000 to 200,000 distinct CDR3 sequences, 15% to 20% seen once; the top ten hold approximately 19%. This clonotype was found a few times. Antigen specificity is unknown. Trimming left V 1 base short and J 0 bases short, with 16 bases between. The CDR3 contains 18 residues. CDR1 and CDR2 (germline): SGHTA, FQGNSA. The gene calls are TRBV7-2 and TRBJ1-5; a weak D match, TRBD1 (6 bases). The origin of this receptor is a human donor in good health (CMV status not recorded). Some clones in this sample may be carry-over from other donors' samples. Material for sequencing was CD8+ T cells from PBMCs. CDR3 nucleotides: TGTGCCAGCAGCTTAGGGGGGCCAGACTTTTATAGCAATCAGCCCCAGCATTTT. Encoded protein: CASSLGGPDFYSNQPQHF. Based on the CDR3 plus reference TRBV7-2 and TRBJ1-5, the full variable domain is GAGVSQSPSNKVTEKGKDVELRCDPISGHTALYWYRQSLGQGLEFLIYFQGNSAPDKSGLPSDRFSAERTGGSVSTLTIQRTQQEDSAVYLCASSLGGPDFYSNQPQHFGDGTRLSIL.